This T cell receptor beta chain was retrieved from a study of shared clonotypes between healthy human individuals. Study-level points and caveats: Represented diversity, genetic and exposure-history alike, was limited by few donors.

All donors qualified as healthy HIV-negative adults and had experienced no recent acute infections or vaccinations. Adults of Caucasian background living in Nashville, Tennessee made up all donors. Assay execution proceeded at the deep level. Assay used: immunoSEQ multiplex PCR; TCRdb lists only in-frame clones, some missing. This sample yields some 470,000 clones, of which about 82% are seen a single time; around 13% belongs to the top ten. Notes on this clone: Its specificity is not known.

Germline CDR1 and CDR2: MNHEY and SMNVEV (reference sequence). V shed 2 bases and J shed 0 bases, with 13 bases lying between them. The length of the CDR3 is 16 residues. The source is a woman in her 40s in good health. Some clones in this sample may be carry-over from other donors' samples. This rearrangement joins TRBV27 to TRBJ2-5; D is ambiguous. What was sequenced was PBMCs. The CDR3 nucleotides read TGTGCCAGCAGTTTAGGTGTAGGGCAGAACCAAGAGACCCAGTACTTC. Residues: CASSLGVGQNQETQYF.